A selection of T cell receptor beta chains follows, all from one sample in a study of OX40 agonist ivuxolimab in advanced cancers. Assay used: immunoSEQ multiplex PCR; TCRdb lists only in-frame clones, some missing. Found here are roughly 56,000 clones, roughly 86% of them singletons; the top ten hold about 2.4%. The sample in question was CD4+ or CD8+ T cells sorted from blood, obtained in a trial of the OX40 agonist ivuxolimab. The receptors were sampled from an adult with an advanced solid tumor such as melanoma, head and neck, liver or kidney cancer. The CDR3 runs from the conserved cysteine through the conserved F or W. The D gene is left open where the match is weak. Part of the rows lack a size; the others show once, few, many or a class for expanded clones.

CDR3nt: TGTGCCAGCAGCCCCAGGGAGGGACGAGGCTACACCTTC
CDR3aa: CASSPREGRGYTF
j_gene: TRBJ1-2
abundance: NA
v_gene: TRBV6-4
d_gene: NA

CDR3nt: TGTGCCAGCAGCTTCGAGGGCACATCGGCCACAGATACGCAGTATTTT
CDR3aa: CASSFEGTSATDTQYF
j_gene: TRBJ2-3
abundance: NA
v_gene: TRBV11-2
d_gene: NA

CDR3nt: TGTGCCAGCAGTTTATGGGGGCCCTCCTACGAGCAGTACTTC
CDR3aa: CASSLWGPSYEQYF
j_gene: TRBJ2-7
abundance: NA
v_gene: TRBV27
d_gene: NA

CDR3nt: TGTGCCAGCAGTGAAGGGCAGGGGGCCCTCACCAACTATGGCTACACCTTC
CDR3aa: CASSEGQGALTNYGYTF
j_gene: TRBJ1-2
abundance: NA
v_gene: TRBV6-1
d_gene: TRBD1

CDR3nt: TGTGCCAGCTCACCCCCAGGGGGGGCTGGCACAGATACGCAGTATTTT
CDR3aa: CASSPPGGAGTDTQYF
j_gene: TRBJ2-3
abundance: NA
v_gene: TRBV18
d_gene: NA

CDR3nt: TGTGCCAGCAGCTTCAGGGGGCAAGAGACCCAGTACTTC
CDR3aa: CASSFRGQETQYF
j_gene: TRBJ2-5
abundance: NA
v_gene: TRBV7-8
d_gene: TRBD1

CDR3nt: TGTGCCAGCAGCCTGAGCGACCAAGAGACCCAGTACTTC
CDR3aa: CASSLSDQETQYF
j_gene: TRBJ2-5
abundance: NA
v_gene: TRBV7-3
d_gene: NA

CDR3nt: TGTGCCAGCAGCGTAGGGGCTAGCGGGGGACAAGAGACCCAGTACTTC
CDR3aa: CASSVGASGGQETQYF
j_gene: TRBJ2-5
abundance: NA
v_gene: TRBV9
d_gene: TRBD2

CDR3nt: TGTGCCAGCAGCCAAGGCTCGGTCGGGGGTAATCAGCCCCAGCATTTT
CDR3aa: CASSQGSVGGNQPQHF
j_gene: TRBJ1-5
abundance: few
v_gene: TRBV4-2
d_gene: NA

CDR3nt: TGTGCCAGCAGCCGCGGACGGGCCTACGAGCAGTACTTC
CDR3aa: CASSRGRAYEQYF
j_gene: TRBJ2-7
abundance: once
v_gene: TRBV13
d_gene: NA

CDR3nt: TGTGCCAGCAGCGCCAGCGGGGCCCAAGAGACCCAGTACTTC
CDR3aa: CASSASGAQETQYF
j_gene: TRBJ2-5
abundance: NA
v_gene: TRBV9
d_gene: TRBD2

CDR3nt: TGTGCCTGGAGTTCCTACGGGAGGGGCTCCTACAATGAGCAGTTCTTC
CDR3aa: CAWSSYGRGSYNEQFF
j_gene: TRBJ2-1
abundance: NA
v_gene: TRBV30
d_gene: TRBD2

CDR3nt: TGTGCCAGCAACCTAGCGGGGGGTATCAATGAGCAGTTCTTC
CDR3aa: CASNLAGGINEQFF
j_gene: TRBJ2-1
abundance: NA
v_gene: TRBV6-5
d_gene: TRBD2